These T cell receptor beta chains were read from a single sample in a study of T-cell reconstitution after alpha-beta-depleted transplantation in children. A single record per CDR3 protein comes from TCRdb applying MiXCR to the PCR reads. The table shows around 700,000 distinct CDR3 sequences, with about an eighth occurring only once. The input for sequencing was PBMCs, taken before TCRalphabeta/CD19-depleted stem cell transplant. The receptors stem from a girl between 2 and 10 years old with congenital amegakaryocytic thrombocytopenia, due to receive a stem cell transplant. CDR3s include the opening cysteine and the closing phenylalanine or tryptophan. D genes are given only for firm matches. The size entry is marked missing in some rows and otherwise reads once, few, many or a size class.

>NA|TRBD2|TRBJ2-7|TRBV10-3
CAISERVAGAYEQYF
TGTGCCATCAGTGAGAGAGTAGCGGGAGCCTACGAGCAGTACTTC
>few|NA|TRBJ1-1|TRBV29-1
CSVDLEAKAFF
TGCAGCGTTGACCTGGAAGCAAAAGCTTTCTTT
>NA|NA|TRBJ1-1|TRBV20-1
CSATDGRWTEAFF
TGCAGTGCTACAGACGGGCGGTGGACTGAAGCTTTCTTT
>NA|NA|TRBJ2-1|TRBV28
CASRSSRGEQFF
TGTGCCAGCAGGAGTTCTCGTGGTGAGCAGTTCTTC
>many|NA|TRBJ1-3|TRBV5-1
CASSLVTLRDSGNTIYF
TGCGCCAGCAGCTTGGTTACCCTGCGGGACTCTGGAAACACCATATATTTT
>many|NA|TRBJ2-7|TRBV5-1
CASSRTGPTYEQYF
TGCGCCAGCAGCCGAACAGGGCCAACCTACGAGCAGTACTTC
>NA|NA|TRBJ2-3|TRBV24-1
CATSDHQNPKDTQYF
TGTGCCACCAGTGATCACCAGAACCCTAAAGATACGCAGTATTTT
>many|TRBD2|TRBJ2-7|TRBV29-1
CSVAIAGDEQYF
TGCAGCGTTGCCATAGCGGGAGACGAGCAGTACTTC
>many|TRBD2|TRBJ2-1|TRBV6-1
CASIGTSGTEQFF
TGTGCCAGCATTGGGACTAGCGGTACGGAGCAGTTCTTC
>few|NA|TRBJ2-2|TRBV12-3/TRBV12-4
CASSPRVGLFF
TGTGCCAGCAGTCCACGGGTCGGGCTGTTTTTT
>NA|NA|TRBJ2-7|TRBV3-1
CASSHQDYEQYF
TGTGCCAGCAGCCACCAAGACTACGAGCAGTACTTC
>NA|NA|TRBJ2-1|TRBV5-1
CASSPEGISIPSSYNEQFF
TGCGCCAGCAGCCCGGAAGGTATTTCCATCCCGAGCTCCTACAATGAGCAGTTCTTC
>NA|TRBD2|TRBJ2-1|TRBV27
CASSLSGEGHNEQFF
TGTGCCAGCAGTTTATCGGGGGAGGGCCACAATGAGCAGTTCTTC
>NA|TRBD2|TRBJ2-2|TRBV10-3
CAITSGLAANTGELFF
TGTGCCATCACCTCAGGACTAGCGGCGAACACCGGGGAGCTGTTTTTT
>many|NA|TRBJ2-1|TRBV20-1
CSARVRSYNEQFF
TGCAGTGCTAGGGTGAGATCCTACAATGAGCAGTTCTTC
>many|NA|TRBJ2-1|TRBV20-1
CSATGPSSYNEQFF
TGCAGTGCTACGGGACCCAGCTCCTACAATGAGCAGTTCTTC
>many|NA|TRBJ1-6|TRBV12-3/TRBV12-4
CASSLTYLSPLHF
TGTGCCAGCAGTCTGACATATTTGTCACCCCTCCACTTT
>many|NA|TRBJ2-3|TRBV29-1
CSDRLGLDTQYF
TGCAGTGACAGGCTTGGGCTAGATACGCAGTATTTT
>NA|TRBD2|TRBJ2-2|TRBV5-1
CASSLRAGLNTGELFF
TGCGCCAGCAGCTTGAGAGCGGGGCTGAACACCGGGGAGCTGTTTTTT
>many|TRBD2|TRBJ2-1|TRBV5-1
CASRTSTNNEQFF
TGCGCCAGCCGGACTAGCACAAACAATGAGCAGTTCTTC
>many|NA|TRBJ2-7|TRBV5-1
CASSFTGRVEQYF
TGCGCCAGCAGCTTTACAGGGAGAGTCGAGCAGTACTTC
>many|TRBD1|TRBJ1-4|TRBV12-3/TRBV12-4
CASSPNPTGELFF
TGTGCCAGCAGCCCAAACCCCACAGGGGAACTGTTTTTT
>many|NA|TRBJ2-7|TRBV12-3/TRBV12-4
CASSLGGLGATYEQYF
TGTGCCAGCAGTTTAGGGGGCCTAGGGGCAACCTACGAGCAGTACTTC
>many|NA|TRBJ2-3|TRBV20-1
CSPPVADTQYF
TGCAGCCCCCCCGTTGCAGATACGCAGTATTTT
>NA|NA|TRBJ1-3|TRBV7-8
CASSLERGFAIYF
TGTGCCAGCAGCTTAGAACGCGGGTTCGCCATATATTTT
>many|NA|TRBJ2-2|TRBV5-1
CASSLRPASSLGTGELFF
TGCGCCAGCAGCTTGAGACCAGCTAGCTCCCTTGGGACCGGGGAGCTGTTTTTT
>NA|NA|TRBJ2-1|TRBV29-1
CSPPRTEQFF
TGCAGCCCCCCCAGAACTGAGCAGTTCTTC
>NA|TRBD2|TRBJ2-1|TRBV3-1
CASSRVARQILAGGPLDEQFF
TGTGCCAGCAGCCGAGTGGCCCGACAGATTTTAGCGGGAGGCCCGTTGGATGAGCAGTTCTTC
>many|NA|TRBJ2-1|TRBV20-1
CSAALSAQGEQFF
TGCAGTGCTGCCCTTTCTGCCCAGGGGGAGCAGTTCTTC
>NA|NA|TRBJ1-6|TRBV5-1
CASSSETRVPLHF
TGCGCCAGCAGCTCGGAGACGCGCGTCCCCCTCCACTTT
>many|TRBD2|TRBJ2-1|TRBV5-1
CASSAGGPYNEQFF
TGCGCCAGCAGTGCGGGAGGTCCCTACAATGAGCAGTTCTTC
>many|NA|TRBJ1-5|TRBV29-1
CSVDLQGSNQPQHF
TGCAGCGTTGATCTCCAGGGAAGCAATCAGCCCCAGCATTTT
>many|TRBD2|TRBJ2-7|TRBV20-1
CSARETTSGTYEQYF
TGCAGTGCTAGAGAAACTACTAGCGGGACCTACGAGCAGTACTTC
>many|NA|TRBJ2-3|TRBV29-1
CSVKIRAFSTDTQYF
TGCAGCGTTAAAATCCGAGCGTTTAGCACAGATACGCAGTATTTT
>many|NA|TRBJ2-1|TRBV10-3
CATQGSASSYNEQFF
TGTGCCACCCAGGGTAGCGCTAGCTCCTACAATGAGCAGTTCTTC
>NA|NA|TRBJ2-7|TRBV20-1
CSARDEGGITHEQYF
TGCAGTGCTAGAGACGAGGGGGGCATTACACACGAGCAGTACTTC
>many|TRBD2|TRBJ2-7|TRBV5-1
CASSPTSGPVYEQYF
TGCGCCAGCAGCCCTACTAGCGGCCCGGTCTACGAGCAGTACTTC
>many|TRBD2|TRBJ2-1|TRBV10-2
CASSEHGTSGFYNEQFF
TGCGCCAGCAGTGAGCACGGGACTAGCGGATTCTACAATGAGCAGTTCTTC
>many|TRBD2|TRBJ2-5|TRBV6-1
CASSPGTSGKETQYF
TGTGCCAGCAGTCCCGGGACTAGCGGCAAAGAGACCCAGTACTTC
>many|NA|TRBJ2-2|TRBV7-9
CASSLLASAGELFF
TGTGCCAGCAGCTTACTTGCTAGCGCCGGGGAGCTGTTTTTT
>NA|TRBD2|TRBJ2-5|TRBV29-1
CSVEPTSGQETQYF
TGCAGCGTTGAACCCACTAGCGGCCAAGAGACCCAGTACTTC
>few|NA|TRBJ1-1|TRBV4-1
CASSQEAGGWDAFF
TGCGCCAGCAGCCAAGAAGCTGGGGGCTGGGATGCTTTCTTT
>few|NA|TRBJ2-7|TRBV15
CATSNTRSAYEQYF
TGTGCCACCAGCAACACCAGGAGTGCCTACGAGCAGTACTTC
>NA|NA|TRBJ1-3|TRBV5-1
CASSPKVFSGNTIYF
TGCGCCAGCAGCCCGAAGGTCTTCTCTGGAAACACCATATATTTT
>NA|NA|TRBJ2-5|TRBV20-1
CSAIVGARGETQYF
TGCAGTGCTATCGTCGGGGCCCGAGGGGAGACCCAGTACTTC
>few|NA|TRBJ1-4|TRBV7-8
CASSLRPPNEKLFF
TGTGCCAGCAGCTTACGGCCCCCAAATGAAAAACTGTTTTTT
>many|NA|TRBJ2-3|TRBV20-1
CSARDPTATDTQYF
TGCAGTGCTAGAGATCCGACTGCCACAGATACGCAGTATTTT
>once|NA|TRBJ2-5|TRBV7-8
CASSFDLRETQYF
TGTGCCAGCAGCTTTGATTTGAGAGAGACCCAGTACTTC